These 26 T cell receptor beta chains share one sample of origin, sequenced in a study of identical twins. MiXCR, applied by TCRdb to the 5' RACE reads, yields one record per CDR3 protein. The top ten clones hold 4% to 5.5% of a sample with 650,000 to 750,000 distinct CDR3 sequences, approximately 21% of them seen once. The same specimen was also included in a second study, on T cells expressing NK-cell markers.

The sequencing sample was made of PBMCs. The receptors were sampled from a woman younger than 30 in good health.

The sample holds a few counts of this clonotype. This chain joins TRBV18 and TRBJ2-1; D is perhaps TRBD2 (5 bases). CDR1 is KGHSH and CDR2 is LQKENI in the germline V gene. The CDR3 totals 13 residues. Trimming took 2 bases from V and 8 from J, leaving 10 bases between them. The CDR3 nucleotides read TGTGCCAGCTCACCAGGACTCCACTATGAGCAGTTCTTC. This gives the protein CASSPGLHYEQFF. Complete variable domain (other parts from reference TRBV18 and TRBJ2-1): NAGVMQNPRHLVRRRGQEARLRCSPMKGHSHVYWYRQLPEEGLKFMVYLQKENIIDESGMPKERFSAEFPKEGPSILRIQQVVRGDSAAYFCASSPGLHYEQFFGPGTRLTVL.

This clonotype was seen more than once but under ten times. As DNA, the CDR3 is TGCGCCAGCAGCTTACTCCTAGCGGGGGGCCACGAGCAGTACTTC. The encoded protein is CASSLLLAGGHEQYF. V is TRBV5-1 and J is TRBJ2-7; the match to TRBD2 covers 11 bases. The CDR3 spans 15 residues. Germline loops: CDR1 SGHRS, CDR2 YFSETQ. Losses at the gene ends were 2 bases for V and 5 bases for J; bases not matched to a gene: 6.

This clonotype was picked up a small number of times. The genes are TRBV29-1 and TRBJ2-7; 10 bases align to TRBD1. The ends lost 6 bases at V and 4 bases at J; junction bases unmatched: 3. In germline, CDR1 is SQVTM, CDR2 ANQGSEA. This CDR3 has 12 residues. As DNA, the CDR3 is TGCAGCGTGGGACAGGGGAGGTACGAGCAGTACTTC. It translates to CSVGQGRYEQYF.

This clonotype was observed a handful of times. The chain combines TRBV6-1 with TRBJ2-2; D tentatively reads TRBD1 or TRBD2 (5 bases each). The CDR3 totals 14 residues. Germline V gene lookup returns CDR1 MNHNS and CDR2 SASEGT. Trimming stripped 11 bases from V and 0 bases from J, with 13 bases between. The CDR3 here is CAGGRQANTGELFF. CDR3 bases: TGTGCCGGGGGACGGCAAGCGAACACCGGGGAGCTGTTTTTT.

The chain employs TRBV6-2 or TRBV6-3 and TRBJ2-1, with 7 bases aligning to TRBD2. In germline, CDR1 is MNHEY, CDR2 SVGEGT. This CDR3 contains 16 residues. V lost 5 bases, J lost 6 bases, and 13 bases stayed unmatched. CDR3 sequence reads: CASSRTGGRVFNEQFF. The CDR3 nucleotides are TGTGCCAGCAGTCGGACGGGAGGCAGGGTTTTCAATGAGCAGTTCTTC.

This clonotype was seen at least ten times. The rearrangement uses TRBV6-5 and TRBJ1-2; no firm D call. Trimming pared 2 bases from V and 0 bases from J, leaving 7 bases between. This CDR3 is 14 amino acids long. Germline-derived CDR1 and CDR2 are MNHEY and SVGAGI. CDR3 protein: CASSYAAANYGYTF. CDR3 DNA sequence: TGTGCCAGCAGTTACGCGGCAGCTAACTATGGCTACACCTTC.

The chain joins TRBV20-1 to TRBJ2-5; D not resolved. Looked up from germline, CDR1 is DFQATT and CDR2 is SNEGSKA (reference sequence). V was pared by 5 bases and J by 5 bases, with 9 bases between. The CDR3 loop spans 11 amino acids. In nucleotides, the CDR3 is TGCAGTGCTCAGATCTCGGAGACCCAGTACTTC. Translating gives CSAQISETQYF.

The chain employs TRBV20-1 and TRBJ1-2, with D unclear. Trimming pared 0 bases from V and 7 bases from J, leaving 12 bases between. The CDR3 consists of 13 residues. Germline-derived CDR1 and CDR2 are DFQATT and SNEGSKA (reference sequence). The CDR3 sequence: CSAREAGRGGYTF. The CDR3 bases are TGCAGTGCTAGAGAGGCGGGTCGTGGTGGCTACACCTTC.

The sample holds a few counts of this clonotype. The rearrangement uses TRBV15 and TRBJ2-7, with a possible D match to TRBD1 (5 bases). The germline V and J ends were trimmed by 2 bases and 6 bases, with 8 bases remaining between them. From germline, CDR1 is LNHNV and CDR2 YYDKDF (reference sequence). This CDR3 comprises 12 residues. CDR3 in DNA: TGTGCCACCAGCAGACCTGGGGCCGAGCAGTACTTC. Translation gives CATSRPGAEQYF.

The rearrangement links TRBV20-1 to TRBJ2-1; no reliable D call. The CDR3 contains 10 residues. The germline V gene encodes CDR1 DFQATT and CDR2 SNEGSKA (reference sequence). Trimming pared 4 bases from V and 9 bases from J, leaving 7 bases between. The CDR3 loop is CSAMGSEQFF. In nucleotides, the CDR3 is TGCAGTGCTATGGGTTCTGAGCAGTTCTTC.

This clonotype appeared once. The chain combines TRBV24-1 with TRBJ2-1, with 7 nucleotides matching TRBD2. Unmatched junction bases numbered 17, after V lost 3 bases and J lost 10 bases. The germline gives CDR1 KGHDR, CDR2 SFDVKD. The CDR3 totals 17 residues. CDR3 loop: CATSDRATGGRNGEQFF. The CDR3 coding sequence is TGTGCCACCAGTGATCGCGCTACGGGCGGGAGAAATGGCGAGCAGTTCTTC.

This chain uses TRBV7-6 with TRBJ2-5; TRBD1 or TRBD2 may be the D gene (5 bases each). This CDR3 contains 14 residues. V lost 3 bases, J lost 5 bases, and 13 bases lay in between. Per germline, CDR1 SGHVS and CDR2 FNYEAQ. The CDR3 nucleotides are TGTGCCAGCAGCTTGGAGTTGGGACGGGAGACCCAGTACTTC. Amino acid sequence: CASSLELGRETQYF.

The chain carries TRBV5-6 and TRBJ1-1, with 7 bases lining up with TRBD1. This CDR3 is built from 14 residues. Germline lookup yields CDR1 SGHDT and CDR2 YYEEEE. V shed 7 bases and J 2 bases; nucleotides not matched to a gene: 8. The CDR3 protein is CASGHRGLNTEAFF. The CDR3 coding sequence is TGTGCCAGCGGACACAGGGGTCTCAACACTGAAGCTTTCTTT. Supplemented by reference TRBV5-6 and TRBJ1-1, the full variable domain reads DAGVTQSPTHLIKTRGQQVTLRCSPKSGHDTVSWYQQALGQGPQFIFQYYEEEERQRGNFPDRFSGHQFPNYSSELNVNALLLGDSALYLCASGHRGLNTEAFFGQGTRLTVV.

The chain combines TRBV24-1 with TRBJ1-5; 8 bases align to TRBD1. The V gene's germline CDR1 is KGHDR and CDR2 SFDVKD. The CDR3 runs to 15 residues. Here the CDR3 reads CASYRQGTSNQPQHF. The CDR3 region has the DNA TGTGCATCTTATAGACAGGGGACTAGCAATCAGCCCCAGCATTTT.

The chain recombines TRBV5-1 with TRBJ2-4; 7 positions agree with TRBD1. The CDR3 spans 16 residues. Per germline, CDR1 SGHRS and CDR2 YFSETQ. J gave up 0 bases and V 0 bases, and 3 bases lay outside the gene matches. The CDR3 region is CASSLEAGGAKNIQYF. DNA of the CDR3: TGCGCCAGCAGCTTGGAGGCAGGGGGAGCCAAAAACATTCAGTACTTC.

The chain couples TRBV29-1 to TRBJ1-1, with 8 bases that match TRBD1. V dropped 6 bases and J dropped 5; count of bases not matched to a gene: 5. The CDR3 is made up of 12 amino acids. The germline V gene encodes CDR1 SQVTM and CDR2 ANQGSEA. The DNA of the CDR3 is TGCAGCGTAGGACAGGGTAGAACTGAAGCTTTCTTT. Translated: CSVGQGRTEAFF.

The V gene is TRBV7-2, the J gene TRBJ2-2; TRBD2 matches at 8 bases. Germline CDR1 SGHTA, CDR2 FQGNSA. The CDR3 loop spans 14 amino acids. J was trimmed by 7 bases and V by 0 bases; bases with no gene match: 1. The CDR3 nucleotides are TGTGCCAGCAGCTTAGCGCGGGGGGTCGGGGAGCTGTTTTTT. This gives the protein CASSLARGVGELFF.

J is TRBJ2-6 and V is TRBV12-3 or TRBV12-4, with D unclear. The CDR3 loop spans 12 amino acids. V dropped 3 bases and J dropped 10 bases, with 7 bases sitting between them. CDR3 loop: CASSLVGNVLTF. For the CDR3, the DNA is TGTGCCAGCAGTTTGGTGGGGAACGTCCTGACTTTC.

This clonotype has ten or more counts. The CDR3 is CSAFPGLNYNEQFF. CDR3 nucleotides: TGCAGTGCTTTCCCGGGACTAAACTACAATGAGCAGTTCTTC. The chain links TRBV20-1 to TRBJ2-1, with 7 bases matching TRBD2. CDR3 length: 14 residues. The trim removed 5 bases at V and 3 bases at J, leaving 7 bases unmatched. Germline V lookup: CDR1 DFQATT, CDR2 SNEGSKA (reference sequence).

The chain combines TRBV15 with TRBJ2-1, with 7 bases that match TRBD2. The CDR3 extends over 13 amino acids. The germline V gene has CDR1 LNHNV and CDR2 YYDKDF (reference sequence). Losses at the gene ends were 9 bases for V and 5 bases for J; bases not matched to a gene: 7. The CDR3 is CATARRENNEQFF. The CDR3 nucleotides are TGTGCCACGGCCCGGCGGGAGAACAATGAGCAGTTCTTC.

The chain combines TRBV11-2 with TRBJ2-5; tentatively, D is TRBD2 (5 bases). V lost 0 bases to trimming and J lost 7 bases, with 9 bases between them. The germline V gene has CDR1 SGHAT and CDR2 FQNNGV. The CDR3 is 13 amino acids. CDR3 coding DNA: TGTGCCAGCAGCTTAGACCTAGCCGGGACCCAGTACTTC. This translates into CASSLDLAGTQYF.

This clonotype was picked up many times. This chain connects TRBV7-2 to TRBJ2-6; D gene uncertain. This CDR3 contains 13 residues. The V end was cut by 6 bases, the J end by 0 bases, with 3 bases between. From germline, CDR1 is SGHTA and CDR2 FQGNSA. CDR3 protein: CASRISGANVLTF. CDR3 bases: TGTGCCAGCAGGATCTCTGGGGCCAACGTCCTGACTTTC.

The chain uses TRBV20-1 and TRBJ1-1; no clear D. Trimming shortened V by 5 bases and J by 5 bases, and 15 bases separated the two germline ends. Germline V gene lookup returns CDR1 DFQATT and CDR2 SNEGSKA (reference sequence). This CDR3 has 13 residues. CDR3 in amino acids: CSAPLFSGTEAFF. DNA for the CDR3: TGCAGTGCTCCTCTCTTTTCGGGGACTGAAGCTTTCTTT.

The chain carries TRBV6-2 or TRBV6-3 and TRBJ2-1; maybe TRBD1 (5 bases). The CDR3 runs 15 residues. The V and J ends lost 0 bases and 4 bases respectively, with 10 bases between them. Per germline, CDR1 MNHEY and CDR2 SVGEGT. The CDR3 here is CASSYSGHKYNEQFF. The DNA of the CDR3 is TGTGCCAGCAGTTACTCAGGACATAAGTACAATGAGCAGTTCTTC.

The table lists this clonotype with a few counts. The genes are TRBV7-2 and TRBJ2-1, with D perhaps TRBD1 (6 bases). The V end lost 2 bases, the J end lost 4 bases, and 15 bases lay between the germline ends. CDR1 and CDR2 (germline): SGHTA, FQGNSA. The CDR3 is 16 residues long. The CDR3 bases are TGTGCCAGCAGCTTACTTACCGGGACATATTACAATGAGCAGTTCTTC. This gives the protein CASSLLTGTYYNEQFF.

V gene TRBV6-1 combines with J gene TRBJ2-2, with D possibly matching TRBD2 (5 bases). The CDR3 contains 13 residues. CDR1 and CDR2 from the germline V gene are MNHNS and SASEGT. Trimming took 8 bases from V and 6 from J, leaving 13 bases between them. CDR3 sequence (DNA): TGTGCCAGCCGGCCGAGGGTATCCGGGGAGCTGTTTTTT. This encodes CASRPRVSGELFF.